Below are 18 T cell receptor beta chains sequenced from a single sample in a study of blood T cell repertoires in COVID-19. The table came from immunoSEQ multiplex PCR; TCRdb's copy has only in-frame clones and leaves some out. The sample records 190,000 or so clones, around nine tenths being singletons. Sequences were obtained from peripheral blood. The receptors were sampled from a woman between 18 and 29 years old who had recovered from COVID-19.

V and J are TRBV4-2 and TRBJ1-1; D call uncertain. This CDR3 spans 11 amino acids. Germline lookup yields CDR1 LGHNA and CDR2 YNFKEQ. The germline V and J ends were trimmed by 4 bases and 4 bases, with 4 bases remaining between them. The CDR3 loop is CASSRATEAFF. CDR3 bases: TGTGCCAGCAGCCGCGCCACTGAAGCTTTCTTT.

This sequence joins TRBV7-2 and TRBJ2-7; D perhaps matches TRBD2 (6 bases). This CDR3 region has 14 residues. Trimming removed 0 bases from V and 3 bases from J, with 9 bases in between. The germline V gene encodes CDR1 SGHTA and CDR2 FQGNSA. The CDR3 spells CASSLAGLHYEQYF. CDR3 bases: TGTGCCAGCAGCTTAGCGGGACTCCACTACGAGCAGTACTTC.

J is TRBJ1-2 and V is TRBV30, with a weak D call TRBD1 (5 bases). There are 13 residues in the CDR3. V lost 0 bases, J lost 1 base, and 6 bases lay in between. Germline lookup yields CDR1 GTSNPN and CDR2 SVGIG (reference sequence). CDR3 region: CAWSVGVNYGYTF. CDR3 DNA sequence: TGTGCCTGGAGTGTAGGGGTTAACTATGGCTACACCTTC.

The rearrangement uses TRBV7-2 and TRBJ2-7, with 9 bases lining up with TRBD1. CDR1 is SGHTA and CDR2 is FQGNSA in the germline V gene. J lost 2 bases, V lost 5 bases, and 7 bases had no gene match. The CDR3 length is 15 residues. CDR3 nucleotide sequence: TGTGCCAGCAGCGTAAACCGGGACAGGGCCTACGAGCAGTACTTC. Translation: CASSVNRDRAYEQYF.

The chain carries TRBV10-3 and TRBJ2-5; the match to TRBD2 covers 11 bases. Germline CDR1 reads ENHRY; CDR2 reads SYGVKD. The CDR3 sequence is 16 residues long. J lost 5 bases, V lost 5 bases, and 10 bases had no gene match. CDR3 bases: TGTGCCATCAGTACTAGCGGGAGCGGTGGTTGGGAGACCCAGTACTTC. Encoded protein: CAISTSGSGGWETQYF.

CDR3 residues: CSARTGGTEAFF. The CDR3 bases are TGCAGCGCCAGGACAGGGGGCACTGAAGCTTTCTTT. This chain connects TRBV29-1 to TRBJ1-1; TRBD1 agrees at 10 bases. V lost 7 bases, J lost 4 bases, and 3 bases stayed unmatched. CDR1 is SQVTM, CDR2 ANQGSEA, per germline. This CDR3 spans 12 amino acids.

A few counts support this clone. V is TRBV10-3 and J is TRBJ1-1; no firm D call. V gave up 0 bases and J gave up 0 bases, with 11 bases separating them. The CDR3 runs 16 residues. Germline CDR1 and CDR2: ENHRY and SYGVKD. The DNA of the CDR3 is TGTGCCATCAGTGAGTCGTCTGGAGGGATGAACACTGAAGCTTTCTTT. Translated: CAISESSGGMNTEAFF.

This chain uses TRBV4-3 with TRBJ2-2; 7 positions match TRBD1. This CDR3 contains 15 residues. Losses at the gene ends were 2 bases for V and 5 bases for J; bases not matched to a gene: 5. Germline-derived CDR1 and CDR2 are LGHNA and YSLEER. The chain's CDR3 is CASSQPGGKTGELFF. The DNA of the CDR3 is TGCGCCAGCAGCCAACCAGGGGGAAAGACCGGGGAGCTGTTTTTT.

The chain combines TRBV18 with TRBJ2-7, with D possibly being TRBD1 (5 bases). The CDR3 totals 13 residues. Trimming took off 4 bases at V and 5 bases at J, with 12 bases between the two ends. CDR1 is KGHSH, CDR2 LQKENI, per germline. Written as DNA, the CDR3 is TGTGCCAGCTCACTTCGATCAGGGAACGAGCAGTACTTC. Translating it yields CASSLRSGNEQYF.

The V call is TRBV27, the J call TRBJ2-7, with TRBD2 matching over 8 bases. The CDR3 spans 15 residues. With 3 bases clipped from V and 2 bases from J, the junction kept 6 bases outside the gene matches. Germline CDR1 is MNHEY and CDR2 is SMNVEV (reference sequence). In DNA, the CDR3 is TGTGCCAGCAGTTTTCAGGCGGGGGGACCCTACGAGCAGTACGTC. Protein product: CASSFQAGGPYEQYV.

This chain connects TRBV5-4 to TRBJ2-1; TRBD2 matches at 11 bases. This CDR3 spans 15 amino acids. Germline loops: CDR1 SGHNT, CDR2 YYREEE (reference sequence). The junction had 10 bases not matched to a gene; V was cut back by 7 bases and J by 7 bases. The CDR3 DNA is TGTGCCAGCGACTTGGGACTAGCGGTGGGGAATGAGCAGTTCTTC. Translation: CASDLGLAVGNEQFF. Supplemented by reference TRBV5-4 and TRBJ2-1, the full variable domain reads ETGVTQSPTHLIKTRGQQVTLRCSSQSGHNTVSWYQQALGQGPQFIFQYYREEENGRGNFPPRFSGLQFPNYSSELNVNALELDDSALYLCASDLGLAVGNEQFFGPGTRLTVL.

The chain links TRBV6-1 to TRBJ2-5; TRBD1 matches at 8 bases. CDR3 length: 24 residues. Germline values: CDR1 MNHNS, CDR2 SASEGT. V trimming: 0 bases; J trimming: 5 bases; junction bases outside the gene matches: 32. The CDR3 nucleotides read TGTGCCAGCAGTGAAGCAGGGCAGGGGGCTATTACCCCCCAATCTTGGCCCCGGTACGAGACCCAGTACTTC. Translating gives CASSEAGQGAITPQSWPRYETQYF.

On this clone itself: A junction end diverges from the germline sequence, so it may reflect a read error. CDR3 region: CASSLAGGDYTF. The CDR3 DNA reads as TGTGCCAGCAGCCTAGCAGGGGGAGACTACACCTTC. V usage is TRBV7-2 and J usage is TRBJ1-2; 7 bases map to TRBD1. The CDR3 sequence is 12 residues long. Germline V lookup: CDR1 SGHTA, CDR2 FQGNSA.

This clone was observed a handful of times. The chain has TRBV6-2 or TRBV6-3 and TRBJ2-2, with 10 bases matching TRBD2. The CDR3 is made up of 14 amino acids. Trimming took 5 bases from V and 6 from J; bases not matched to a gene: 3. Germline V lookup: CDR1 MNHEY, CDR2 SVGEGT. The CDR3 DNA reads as TGTGCCAGCAGTGAGCGGGGGGGCCCCGGGGAGCTGTTTTTT. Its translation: CASSERGGPGELFF.

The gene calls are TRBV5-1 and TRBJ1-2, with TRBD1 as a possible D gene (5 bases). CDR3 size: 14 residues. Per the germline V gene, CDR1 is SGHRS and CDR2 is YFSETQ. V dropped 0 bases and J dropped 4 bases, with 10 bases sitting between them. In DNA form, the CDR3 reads TGCGCCAGCAGCTTGGGGGGCAGGAGCTATGGCTACACCTTC. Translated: CASSLGGRSYGYTF. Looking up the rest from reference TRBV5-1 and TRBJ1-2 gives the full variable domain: KAGVTQTPRYLIKTRGQQVTLSCSPISGHRSVSWYQQTPGQGLQFLFEYFSETQRNKGNFPGRFSGRQFSNSRSEMNVSTLELGDSALYLCASSLGGRSYGYTFGSGTRLTVV.

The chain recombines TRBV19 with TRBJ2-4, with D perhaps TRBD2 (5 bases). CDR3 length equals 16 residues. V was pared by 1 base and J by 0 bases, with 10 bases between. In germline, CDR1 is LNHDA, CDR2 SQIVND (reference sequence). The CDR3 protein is CASSIVSGLAKNIQYF. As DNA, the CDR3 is TGTGCCAGTAGTATAGTATCGGGATTAGCCAAAAACATTCAGTACTTC.

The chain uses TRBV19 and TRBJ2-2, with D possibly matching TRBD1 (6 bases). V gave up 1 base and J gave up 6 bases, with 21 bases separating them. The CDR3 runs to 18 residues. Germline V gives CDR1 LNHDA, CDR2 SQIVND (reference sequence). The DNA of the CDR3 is TGTGCCAGTAGTATAGTAGCAGGGGTTTACTTCTACGCCGGGGAGCTGTTTTTT. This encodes CASSIVAGVYFYAGELFF.

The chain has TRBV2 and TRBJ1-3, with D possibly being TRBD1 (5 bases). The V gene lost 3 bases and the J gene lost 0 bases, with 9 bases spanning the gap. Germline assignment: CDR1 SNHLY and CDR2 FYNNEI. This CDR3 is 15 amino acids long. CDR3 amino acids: CASSDLRASGNTIYF. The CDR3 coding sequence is TGTGCCAGCAGTGACCTCAGGGCCTCTGGAAACACCATATATTTT.